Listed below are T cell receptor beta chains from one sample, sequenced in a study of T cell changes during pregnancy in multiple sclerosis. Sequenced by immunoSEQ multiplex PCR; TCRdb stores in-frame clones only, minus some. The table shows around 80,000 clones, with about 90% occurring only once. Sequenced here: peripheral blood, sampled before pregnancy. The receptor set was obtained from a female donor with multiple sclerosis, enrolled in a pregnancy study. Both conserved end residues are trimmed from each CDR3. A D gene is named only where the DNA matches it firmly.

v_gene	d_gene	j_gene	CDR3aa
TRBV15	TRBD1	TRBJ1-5	ATSKDRGPNQPQH
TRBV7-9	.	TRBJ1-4	ASSSGLQNEKLF
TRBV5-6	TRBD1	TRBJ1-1	AAGAGGNTEAF
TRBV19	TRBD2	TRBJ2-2	ASSMEASGANTGELF
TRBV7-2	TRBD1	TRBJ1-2	ASSLAPDRVGLYGYT
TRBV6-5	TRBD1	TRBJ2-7	ASSPGQLDLQA
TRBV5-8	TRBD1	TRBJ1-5	ASSFRGTDQPQH
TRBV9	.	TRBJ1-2	ASSVVRGYGYT
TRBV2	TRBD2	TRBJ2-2	ASGRGLAGARNTGELF
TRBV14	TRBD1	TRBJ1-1	ASSRTGAISPEAF
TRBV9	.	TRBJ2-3	ASSVAASGDTQY
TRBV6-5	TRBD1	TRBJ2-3	ASSYVWTGDTDTQY
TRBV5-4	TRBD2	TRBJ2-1	ASSTMLAGERDEQF
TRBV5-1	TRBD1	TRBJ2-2	ASSLPTGDFNTGELF
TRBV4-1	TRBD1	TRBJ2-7	ASSQESAGQGAYEQY
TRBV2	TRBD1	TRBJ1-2	ASSGQGWGGYT
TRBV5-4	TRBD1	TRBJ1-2	ASTLDRANGYT
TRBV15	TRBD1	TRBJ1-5	ATSRDSRAGGHQPQH
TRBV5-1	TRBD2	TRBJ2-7	ASSFIGGTVYEQY
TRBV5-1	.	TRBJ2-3	ASSLAGAGTDTQY
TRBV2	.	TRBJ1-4	ASSELGNSNEKLF
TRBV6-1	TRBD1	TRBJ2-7	ASSEALRDRSV
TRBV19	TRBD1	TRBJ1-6	ASSAQTGDGSPLH
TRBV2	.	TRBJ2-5	ASSGAGAQETQY
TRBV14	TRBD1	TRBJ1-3	ASSLTGGSGNTIY
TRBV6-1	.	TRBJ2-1	ASSEPASVNEQF
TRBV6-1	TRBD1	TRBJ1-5	ASNGQANQPQH
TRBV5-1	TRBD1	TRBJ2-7	ASSLDGTVYEQY
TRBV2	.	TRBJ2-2	ASSDRAGTSSPNTGELF
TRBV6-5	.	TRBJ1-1	ASSPSRPGAEAF
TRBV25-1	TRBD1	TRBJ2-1	ASSAKPGQGNEQF
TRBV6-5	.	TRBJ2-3	ASTSGGTREY
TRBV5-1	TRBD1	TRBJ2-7	ASSLGLGQGPTYEQY
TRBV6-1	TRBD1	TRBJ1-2	ASSVNSGTGSYGYT
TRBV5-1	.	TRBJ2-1	ASRMDSPHEQF
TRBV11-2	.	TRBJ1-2	ASSLMLSGYGYT
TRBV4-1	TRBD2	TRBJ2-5	ASSQDVAGGPGETQY
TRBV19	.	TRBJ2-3	ASTGDYTQY
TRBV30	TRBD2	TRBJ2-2	AWRTSRDGELF
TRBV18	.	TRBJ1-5	ASSPSSDQPQH
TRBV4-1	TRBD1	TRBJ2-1	ASSHPGGEQF
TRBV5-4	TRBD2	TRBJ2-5	ASSWGTSGGLGETQY
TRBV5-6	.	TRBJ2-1	ASSLFRTLSYNEQF
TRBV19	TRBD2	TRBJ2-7	ASSSRGGPVEQY
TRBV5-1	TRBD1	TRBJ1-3	ASSRMTGGKSNTIY
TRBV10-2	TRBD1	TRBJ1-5	ASSKSGGTGDNQPQH
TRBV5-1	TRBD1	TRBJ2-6	ASSVTTTGAGANVLT
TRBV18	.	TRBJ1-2	ASSDRGENYGYT
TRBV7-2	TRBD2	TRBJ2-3	ASSLFAGGNTQY
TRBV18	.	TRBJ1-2	ASSRGQGRGYT
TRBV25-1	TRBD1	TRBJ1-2	ASSEFGTGGFGYT